Listed below are T cell receptor beta chains from one sample, sequenced in a study of T-cell reconstitution after alpha-beta-depleted transplantation in children. MiXCR, run by TCRdb on the PCR reads, gives a single entry per CDR3 protein. The repertoire holds 450,000 to 600,000 distinct CDR3 sequences, with roughly 18% as singletons. The sample here was PBMCs from the stem cell graft donor, taken from the stem cell graft. These receptors came from a human donor who donated a stem cell graft to a child with acute lymphoblastic leukemia. The CDR3 runs from the conserved cysteine through the conserved F or W. The D gene is left open where the match is weak. For some rows the clone size is stated as once, few or many, or as a class when expanded; others skip it.

j_call d_call v_call clone_size cdr3_nt cdr3_aa
TRBJ2-6 NA TRBV18 many TGTGCCAGCAGCCCTGGGGCCAACGTCCTGACTTTC CASSPGANVLTF
TRBJ2-3 NA TRBV20-1 few TGCAGTGCTTTCCGGGGATCAGATACGCAGTATTTT CSAFRGSDTQYF
TRBJ2-7 NA TRBV18 NA TGTGCCAGCTCACCCCGTTCTGAGGAGCAGTACTTC CASSPRSEEQYF
TRBJ1-2 TRBD1 TRBV15 NA TGTGCCACCAGCAGAGATCGGACAGGGTATGGCTACACCTTC CATSRDRTGYGYTF
TRBJ2-4 NA TRBV6-1 many TGTGCCAGCAGTGAAGGGATAGGGACATACATTCAGTACTTC CASSEGIGTYIQYF
TRBJ2-1 NA TRBV12-3/TRBV12-4 NA TGTGCCAGCACCCAAGCACTAACCTACAATGAGCAGTTCTTC CASTQALTYNEQFF
TRBJ2-3 TRBD2 TRBV24-1 few TGTGCCACCAGTGACCGTGGGAGGGAAGGAGATACGCAGTATTTT CATSDRGREGDTQYF
TRBJ2-1 NA TRBV12-3/TRBV12-4 many TGTGCCAGCAGTCCGACCGGAGGTGAGCAGTTCTTC CASSPTGGEQFF
TRBJ2-2 TRBD2 TRBV27 few TGTGCCAGCAGTCCGGGACTAGCGGGAGGGCTGCGTACCACCGGGGAGCTGTTTTTT CASSPGLAGGLRTTGELFF
TRBJ1-2 NA TRBV6-5 few TGTGCCAGCAGTTACACAGACGCCTATGGCTACACCTTC CASSYTDAYGYTF
TRBJ2-2 NA TRBV30 NA TGTGCCTGGGAGATAGTTGGGGAGCTGTTTTTT CAWEIVGELFF
TRBJ2-5 TRBD2 TRBV6-1 NA TGTGCCAGCAGTGCCAGACTAGCGGGAGAACGCTCCCCCGAGACCCAGTACTTC CASSARLAGERSPETQYF
TRBJ2-4 NA TRBV4-2 NA TGTGCCAGCAGCCCTACCACGTTCGCCAAAAACATTCAGTACTTC CASSPTTFAKNIQYF
TRBJ2-7 NA TRBV7-2 many TGTGCCAGCAGCCCGGGTCTACTCTCCTACGAGCAGTACTTC CASSPGLLSYEQYF
TRBJ2-1 TRBD2 TRBV7-9 NA TGTGCCAGCAGCTTAGCCTGGGGGAGGGGCATGGATGAGCAGTTCTTC CASSLAWGRGMDEQFF
TRBJ2-2 NA TRBV6-2/TRBV6-3 NA TGTGCCAGCAGTCCCTGGACTGAGAACACCGGGGAGCTGTTTTTT CASSPWTENTGELFF
TRBJ2-7 NA TRBV6-6 NA TGTGCCAGCAGCGACCGGACTTACGAGCAGTACTTC CASSDRTYEQYF
TRBJ2-1 TRBD2 TRBV5-1 NA TGCGCCAGCAGCTTGGCGGGACTAGCGGAAACTAGCTCCTACAATGAGCAGTTCTTC CASSLAGLAETSSYNEQFF
TRBJ2-1 TRBD2 TRBV20-1 few TGCAGTGCTAGAGGCCCGGGACTAGCGGCCCCGAGCTCCTACAATGAGCAGTTCTTC CSARGPGLAAPSSYNEQFF
TRBJ2-7 NA TRBV5-1 NA TGCGCCAGCAGCTTGAAGGACGCGGGCGCCTACGAGCAGTACTTC CASSLKDAGAYEQYF
TRBJ2-2 NA TRBV11-2 many TGTGCCAGCAGCTTCCAGTCTGACACCGGGGAGCTGTTTTTT CASSFQSDTGELFF
TRBJ2-1 TRBD1 TRBV29-1 few TGCAGCGTTGAAGAATGGGACAGGGAGGCGCAGTTCTTC CSVEEWDREAQFF
TRBJ2-1 NA TRBV24-1 NA TGTGCCACCAGCAACCCGGGAAATCCCACGAATGAGCAGTTCTTC CATSNPGNPTNEQFF
TRBJ2-2 TRBD1 TRBV25-1 few TGTGCCAGCAGTGAATCGGGCAGGGGGCTTTCCGGGGAGCTGTTTTTT CASSESGRGLSGELFF
TRBJ2-3 NA TRBV14 once TGTGCCAGCAGCCAAGAGGACACCGGGGTTGGAGATACGCAGTATTTT CASSQEDTGVGDTQYF
TRBJ2-3 TRBD2 TRBV11-2 NA TGTGCCAGTAGACCGGGACTAGCAGCTGATACGCAGTATTTT CASRPGLAADTQYF
TRBJ1-1 NA TRBV10-3 NA TGTGCCATCAGTGAGTCGAGCCACCGGGGAAACACTGAAGCTTTCTTT CAISESSHRGNTEAFF
TRBJ1-2 TRBD1 TRBV29-1 NA TGCAGCGCCCGGGACAGCTATGGCTACACCTTC CSARDSYGYTF
TRBJ1-1 TRBD1 TRBV12-3/TRBV12-4 few TGTGCCAGCAGTCGGGGACAGAGTCGACTTGCTGAAGCTTTCTTT CASSRGQSRLAEAFF
TRBJ2-3 TRBD1 TRBV12-3/TRBV12-4 few TGTGCCAGCATCCAGGACAGGAACACAGATACGCAGTATTTT CASIQDRNTDTQYF
TRBJ1-6 NA TRBV5-1 many TGCGCCAGCAGCTTGGGGGGTGATTCACCCCTCCACTTT CASSLGGDSPLHF
TRBJ2-2 NA TRBV20-1 few TGCAGTGCTTCATCAGCCGCGAACACCGGGGAGCTGTTTTTT CSASSAANTGELFF
TRBJ2-3 NA TRBV12-3/TRBV12-4 NA TGTGCCAGCAGTTTCGGGGTCGCCGCAGATACGCAGTATTTT CASSFGVAADTQYF
TRBJ2-7 TRBD2 TRBV6-1 few TGTGCCAGCACCAATAGCGGGAGGGCCCACTACGAGCAGTACTTC CASTNSGRAHYEQYF
TRBJ2-7 NA TRBV25-1 NA TGTGCCAGCAGTAGACAGATGACCTACGAGCAGTACTTC CASSRQMTYEQYF
TRBJ1-2 TRBD1 TRBV29-1 few TGCAGCGCCGGGACAGGGTTTGGCTACACCTTC CSAGTGFGYTF
TRBJ1-1 NA TRBV11-2 few TGTGCCAGCAGCCCGAGAGGCCCCCGGGCGGGCACTGAAGCTTTCTTT CASSPRGPRAGTEAFF
TRBJ1-2 TRBD1 TRBV18 NA TGTGCCACTTCCCGGGACAGGGCTGGCTACACCTTC CATSRDRAGYTF
TRBJ2-5 NA TRBV4-1 NA TGCGCCAGCAGCCAAGCTAGAAGCGTCGCAGAGACCCAGTACTTC CASSQARSVAETQYF
TRBJ2-2 TRBD2 TRBV20-1 NA TGCAGTGCTCCCGGGACTATTGGCGGGGAGCTGTTTTTT CSAPGTIGGELFF
TRBJ2-1 TRBD2 TRBV3-1 NA TGTGCCAGCAGCCAAGCCCTAGCGGGAGTGGGGAATGAGCAGTTCTTC CASSQALAGVGNEQFF
TRBJ1-2 NA TRBV12-3/TRBV12-4 many TGTGCCAGCAGCCCCGCCTCCGGGGGCGCCGGTGGCTACACCTTC CASSPASGGAGGYTF
TRBJ2-7 TRBD1 TRBV15 NA TGTGCCACCAGCAGCGGACAGGCCCCCATAATCTACGAGCAGTACTTC CATSSGQAPIIYEQYF
TRBJ2-1 NA TRBV4-2 NA TGTGCCAGCAGCCAAGCGGCTGAGCAGTTCTTC CASSQAAEQFF
TRBJ2-1 NA TRBV10-3 NA TGTGCCATCAGTGGTCAGGGGCAGGTCAATGAGCAGTTCTTC CAISGQGQVNEQFF
TRBJ1-1 NA TRBV5-1 NA TGCGCCAGCAGCTTGGCGGAGAGATACACTGAAGCTTTCTTT CASSLAERYTEAFF
TRBJ2-7 TRBD2 TRBV7-2 NA TGTGCCAGCAGCTTGGGGACTAGATCCGAGCAGTACTTC CASSLGTRSEQYF
TRBJ2-1 NA TRBV6-5 few TGTGCCAGCAGGCTCCTAGGGGTAGGCAGGAATGAGCAGTTCTTC CASRLLGVGRNEQFF
TRBJ2-3 NA TRBV27 many TGTGCCAGCAGGCGAAGGGGGGAAACAGATACGCAGTATTTT CASRRRGETDTQYF
TRBJ2-3 TRBD1 TRBV3-1 NA TGTGCCAGCAGCCTTCGGACAGGGGGCGCGTCGCGCTGGAGCACAGATACGCAGTATTTT CASSLRTGGASRWSTDTQYF
TRBJ2-5 TRBD2 TRBV6-1 NA TGTGCCATCGGGGGGGCGGCGTACCAAGAGACCCAGTACTTC CAIGGAAYQETQYF
TRBJ2-1 TRBD2 TRBV5-1 many TGCGCCAGCAGCGGACAGCGGGAGGAGTGGGACAATGAGCAGTTCTTC CASSGQREEWDNEQFF